The entry below gives a single T cell receptor beta chain sequence along with its context. This clone has only a few counts. This clone's antigen is unknown. Base qualities are missing; no much larger clone stands one base away. The sample comes from a study of brain T cells in children with intractable seizures (dated by TCRdb to about 2021). Regarding the complete study: Resected brain tissue from some 53 pediatric epilepsy surgery cases was first screened for immune gene transcripts using a NanoString immunology panel. About 70% of the 12 selected surgery cases also had pre-surgery blood sequenced, which left four cases with brain tissue only. Findings and caveats that apply to the study as a whole: Sequencing depth differed between pre- and post-surgery blood, so clones missing from the pre-surgery sample may reflect undersampling. The patients' HCMV serostatus was not known, and viral specificity was inferred solely from CDR3 sequence similarity.

The CDR3 holds 13 amino acids from the cysteine to the phenylalanine. The retained sequence is limited to the CDR3, 39 bases, with the frame set at the first base. Cut back by 4 bases and 4 bases, the V and J ends lie 13 bases apart. In the germline V gene, CDR1 corresponds to SQVTM and CDR2 to ANQGSEA. Taken with the paper, the label for time point translates to: blood from clinic visit 5 months post-surgery; TSC patient then seizure free. The surgery cases with the highest brain T cell transcript signatures were chosen for TCR beta chain sequencing of brain tissue, and also of blood when blood was available. Patients had been treated with at least one anti-epileptic drug before surgery. The TCR-sequenced patients were children whose drug-resistant epilepsy was caused by tuberous sclerosis complex, focal cortical dysplasia, Rasmussen encephalitis or hemimegalencephaly. Bulk genomic DNA was isolated from unsorted brain tissue and whole blood using the Monarch genomic DNA purification kit.

TCR beta chain sequences were generated from genomic DNA using the immunoSEQ assay. As for the original processing: CDR3 sequences that did not begin with the conserved framework cysteine at position 104 were removed manually. To get clonality, the normalized Shannon's Diversity Index was subtracted from one, giving values from 0 (maximal diversity) to 1 (oligoclonal). Chi-squared comparison-of-proportions tests were used to check whether the frequency of the same CDR3 differed between samples, for example brain versus blood. Public clonotypes were identified through searches of immuneACCESS, and similarity to known antiviral clonotypes was evaluated with the VDJdb browser. Drawn from immuneACCESS, this table holds only the in-frame rearrangements with V and J called that TCRdb kept. Clones are partly lost; checked studies trace under half to an unresolved V gene and leave the rest unexplained. V, J and clone size reflect that table, while D and trimming were determined from the DNA. Across this sample there are hundreds of thousands of clones, with more than 85% seen only once. Jointly, the top ten make up around 6% of the sample.

The TCR was taken from a boy in the first two years of life with tuberous sclerosis and intractable seizures. The receptor chain draws on TRBV29-1 and TRBJ1-1; the D segment could be TRBD1, given 6 matching bases. This specimen was peripheral blood, taken more than 4 months after surgery. The DNA sequence follows: TGCAGCGTTGCAAGGACAGAATTCACTGAAGCTTTCTTT. Its product reads: CSVARTEFTEAFF.